This T cell receptor (beta chain) stems from a study of identical twins. Study findings and constraints: The abundant beta clonotypes from cord blood had fewer insertions, and memory repertoires had none of this. Twin pairs had excess sharing that was weaker in beta out-of-frame sequences.

One entry per CDR3 protein results from TCRdb running MiXCR on the 5' RACE reads. The data hold approximately 600,000 distinct CDR3 sequences, with less than 9% observed a single time. Regarding this clonotype: Its cognate antigen is unknown.

Germline V CDR1 and CDR2: ENHRY, SYGVKD. CDR3 length: 11 residues. V trimming: 11 bases; J trimming: 5 bases; junction bases outside the gene matches: 4. These data are also associated with another study on yellow fever vaccine responses in identical twins. From that second work: It has been reported that, in twins, the vaccine T cell response seemed partly convergent and partly personalized.

The chain links TRBV10-3 to TRBJ2-7; 9 bases agree with TRBD1. The source material was PBMCs. The receptor was derived from a woman aged 18 to 35 in good health. The CDR3 DNA sequence: TGTGCCGGCAGGACAGGGGACGAGCAGTACTTC. This translates into CAGRTGDEQYF.